The T cell receptor (beta chain) under discussion was sequenced for a study of PD-1 blockade in classical Hodgkin lymphoma. Points from the study as a whole: Baseline TCR diversity was reportedly lower in newly diagnosed patients than healthy donors. Patients starting nivolumab under 1 year after ASCT were excluded. Complete responders showed a baseline diversity that resembled the diversity of newly diagnosed patients. Significantly greater TCR diversity emerged by C4D1 in CD4+ cells but not CD8+ cells.

The protocol was immunoSEQ multiplex PCR, while the TCRdb copy is restricted to in-frame clones and leaves out a portion. Altogether about 35,000 clones are present, about 80% being singletons, with the ten largest covering roughly 15%. Brentuximab vedotin exposure varied, and every patient relapsed after autologous stem cell transplantation. With regard to this clone: The antigen is undetermined.

V was shortened by 4 bases and J by 5 bases, with 11 bases between the two germline ends. Germline-derived CDR1 and CDR2 are SGDLS and YYNGEE. This CDR3 comprises 13 residues. Sequencing used peripheral blood mononuclear cells (PBMCs), obtained before the second cycle of nivolumab. This clonotype originated in a human donor with classical Hodgkin lymphoma. The chain recombines TRBV9 with TRBJ2-3; no clear D gene. CDR3 residues: CASSLIMGDTQYF. CDR3 coding DNA: TGTGCCAGCAGCCTAATAATGGGAGATACGCAGTATTTT.